This entry lists 30 T cell receptor beta chains sequenced from one sample in a study of cytomegalovirus exposure and HLA in healthy donors. The study ran its PCR with 60 Vbeta and 13 Jbeta primers. Sequencing was performed with immunoSEQ multiplex PCR; in TCRdb, only in-frame clones are kept and a portion is missing. This sample has 83,000 or so clones; roughly 79% occur once, and the top ten carry over 1.5%. Sequenced: PBMCs. The receptors stem from a woman aged 25 to 39 in good health and CMV-seronegative.

In regard to this clone: Compared with germline, one end of the junction differs, possibly owing to a read error. The V and J genes are TRBV5-1 and TRBJ1-1; D is possibly TRBD1 (6 bases). This CDR3 region has 15 residues. CDR1 SGHRS and CDR2 YFSETQ come from the germline V gene. The DNA of the CDR3 is TGCGCCAGCAGATTGGGCAGGGGAGGGACCACTGAAGCTTTCTTT. Encoded protein: CASRLGRGGTTEAFF.

CDR3 nucleotide sequence: TGCGCCAGCAGCCAAGCAAGCGGGGCACAAGAGACCCAGTACTTC. As protein: CASSQASGAQETQYF. V usage is TRBV4-1 and J usage is TRBJ2-5, with 7 bases that match TRBD2. After removal of 1 base from V and 2 bases from J, the junction contained 4 bases not matched to a gene. CDR3 length: 15 residues. Looked up from germline, CDR1 is MGHRA and CDR2 is YSYEKL.

The chain recombines TRBV25-1 with TRBJ1-6, with TRBD1 identical over 7 bases. The germline V gene encodes CDR1 MGHDK and CDR2 SYGVNS. The trim removed 1 base at V and 7 bases at J, leaving 10 bases unmatched. The CDR3 totals 17 residues. The CDR3 loop is CASSEWGTGTVNSPLHF. CDR3 coding DNA: TGTGCCAGCAGTGAATGGGGCACCGGGACAGTAAATTCACCCCTCCACTTT.

In this sample, this clone turned up once. The V gene is TRBV7-6, the J gene TRBJ2-1; 7 positions match TRBD2. J gave up 2 bases and V 5 bases, and 12 bases lay outside the gene matches. This CDR3 spans 17 amino acids. Germline V gene lookup returns CDR1 SGHVS and CDR2 FNYEAQ. In nucleotides, the CDR3 is TGTGCCAGCAGCCGCGGTCGGGGGAGGGCCCCCTACAATGAGCAGTTCTTC. Translating gives CASSRGRGRAPYNEQFF.

The chain has TRBV9 and TRBJ1-1; D ambiguous. The V end was cut by 4 bases, the J end by 0 bases, with 13 bases between. Germline V lookup: CDR1 SGDLS, CDR2 YYNGEE. The CDR3 totals 15 residues. Written as DNA, the CDR3 is TGTGCCAGCAGCCCTCTACAGAGCATGAACACTGAAGCTTTCTTT. Translating it yields CASSPLQSMNTEAFF.

The rearrangement uses TRBV15 and TRBJ2-7; 12 bases are a match to TRBD2. In germline, CDR1 is LNHNV, CDR2 YYDKDF (reference sequence). Losses at the gene ends were 1 base for V and 3 bases for J; bases not matched to a gene: 7. This CDR3 contains 17 residues. In nucleotides, the CDR3 is TGTGCCACCAGCAGAGCTGGGACTAGCGGGTCGCGCTACGAGCAGTACTTC. The encoded protein is CATSRAGTSGSRYEQYF.

This clone was seen once. The genes are TRBV6-1 and TRBJ2-5; D possibly corresponds to TRBD2 (6 bases). The germline gives CDR1 MNHNS, CDR2 SASEGT. The length of the CDR3 is 15 residues. The ends were cut back, 3 bases at V and 5 bases at J, with 16 bases in the middle. This CDR3 is CASSDHRDLAETQYF. CDR3 sequence (DNA): TGTGCCAGCAGTGACCACCGGGACCTAGCGGAGACCCAGTACTTC.

This clone has a single count. For the CDR3, the DNA is TGTGCCAGCAGCTTAGACCCCGGGAAAGCGCCTGGGGCCAACGTCCTGACTTTC. Its protein product is CASSLDPGKAPGANVLTF. The chain uses TRBV7-9 and TRBJ2-6; the D gene is possibly TRBD2 (5 bases). Trimming cost V 1 base and J 2 bases, with 15 bases left between them. CDR1 and CDR2 (germline): SEHNR, FQNEAQ (reference sequence). The CDR3 has 18 residues.

The rearrangement links TRBV5-5 to TRBJ2-5; D gene ambiguous. V was pared by 1 base and J by 0 bases, with 16 bases between. The germline V gene encodes CDR1 SGHKS and CDR2 YYEKEE (reference sequence). This CDR3 spans 17 amino acids. The DNA of the CDR3 is TGTGCCAGCAGCTTGTACCTCCGGCAGGCACACCAAGAGACCCAGTACTTC. The encoded protein is CASSLYLRQAHQETQYF. Full variable domain (remainder filled in from reference TRBV5-5 and TRBJ2-5): DAGVTQSPTHLIKTRGQQVTLRCSPISGHKSVSWYQQVLGQGPQFIFQYYEKEERGRGNFPDRFSARQFPNYSSELNVNALLLGDSALYLCASSLYLRQAHQETQYFGPGTRLLVL.

The rearrangement joins TRBV18 to TRBJ1-1, with a possible D match to TRBD1 (5 bases). The ends were cut back, 6 bases at V and 1 base at J, with 9 bases in the middle. The CDR3 is made up of 13 amino acids. Germline CDR1 and CDR2: KGHSH and LQKENI. In nucleotides, the CDR3 is TGTGCCAGCTCTGGGGGAGGGAACACTGAAGCTTTCTTT. Translated: CASSGGGNTEAFF.

Concerning this clone itself: Its ends do not fully match the called genes, so a read error is possible. The chain is built from TRBV6-1 and TRBJ1-2, with 7 bases that match TRBD1. The CDR3 loop spans 16 amino acids. Germline V gene lookup returns CDR1 MNHNS and CDR2 SASEGT. The CDR3 DNA reads as TGTGCCAGCAGTGAATTTATACTTTTCGGACAGGCTAAAGTTGCCTTC. Translation: CASSEFILFGQAKVAF.

This clone was found once. The chain has TRBV5-3 and TRBJ2-5; tentatively, D is TRBD2 (5 bases). TRBV5-3 is classed as an ORF, of uncertain function. V was pared by 1 base and J by 1 base, with 8 bases between. CDR3 length: 14 residues. The CDR3 region has the DNA TGTGCCAGAAGCTTGAAAGCGGTCCAAGAGACCCAGTACTTC. This encodes CARSLKAVQETQYF.

The chain carries TRBV7-8 and TRBJ1-3; D remains unclear. This CDR3 has 13 amino acids. Germline CDR1 SGHVS, CDR2 FQNEAQ. V was clipped by 8 bases and J by 7 bases, with 15 bases between them. CDR3 sequence (DNA): TGTGCCAGCCAAGCTTACAGTTCCAACACCATATATTTT. Encoded protein: CASQAYSSNTIYF.

J is TRBJ2-1 and V is TRBV7-6; TRBD2 matches at 11 bases. This CDR3 is 14 amino acids long. Trimming removed 6 bases from V and 6 bases from J; junction bases left unmatched: 4. Germline lookup yields CDR1 SGHVS and CDR2 FNYEAQ. The chain's CDR3 is CASRQGLAGNEQFF. In DNA form, the CDR3 reads TGTGCCAGCAGACAAGGACTAGCGGGCAATGAGCAGTTCTTC.

The rearrangement uses TRBV6-5 and TRBJ1-5, with 7 bases fitting TRBD1. The germline V gene encodes CDR1 MNHEY and CDR2 SVGAGI. The CDR3 extends over 13 amino acids. With 8 bases clipped from V and 2 bases from J, the junction kept 3 bases outside the gene matches. CDR3 bases: TGTGCCAGCTCAGACAGGGGCAATCAGCCCCAGCATTTT. Translating it yields CASSDRGNQPQHF.

The J gene is TRBJ1-2, the V gene TRBV6-5, with TRBD1 matching 8 bases. From germline, CDR1 is MNHEY and CDR2 SVGAGI. CDR3 size: 12 residues. Unmatched junction bases numbered 4, after V lost 5 bases and J lost 8 bases. CDR3 in amino acids: CASSRGQGGYTF. The CDR3 DNA is TGTGCCAGCAGTAGAGGACAGGGCGGCTACACCTTC.

This rearrangement joins TRBV4-2 to TRBJ2-7; D may be TRBD2 (5 bases). CDR3 length: 14 amino acids. V shed 4 bases and J shed 1 base, with 11 bases lying between them. Looked up from germline, CDR1 is LGHNA and CDR2 is YNFKEQ. Written as DNA, the CDR3 is TGTGCCAGCAGCCCGGTCGGGGAATCCTACGAGCAGTACTTC. It encodes CASSPVGESYEQYF.

This chain joins TRBV28 and TRBJ2-7; tentatively, D is TRBD2 (6 bases). The germline V gene has CDR1 MDHEN and CDR2 SYDVKM. The CDR3 has 15 amino acids. With 3 bases removed from V and 5 bases from J, the gap between germline ends came to 17 bases. CDR3: CASSFFSPGRHEQYF. CDR3 nucleotides: TGTGCCAGCAGTTTTTTCTCACCGGGGAGGCACGAGCAGTACTTC. Full variable domain (missing parts from reference TRBV28 and TRBJ2-7): DVKVTQSSRYLVKRTGEKVFLECVQDMDHENMFWYRQDPGLGLRLIYFSYDVKMKEKGDIPEGYSVSREKKERFSLILESASTNQTSMYLCASSFFSPGRHEQYFGPGTRLTVT.

CDR3 residues: CASSSGDTQYF. For the CDR3, the DNA is TGTGCCAGTAGTTCGGGAGATACGCAGTATTTT. The genes are TRBV19 and TRBJ2-3, with D unresolved. The V gene's germline CDR1 is LNHDA and CDR2 SQIVND (reference sequence). The ends were cut back, 5 bases at V and 5 bases at J, with 5 bases in the middle. CDR3 size: 11 residues. Drawing the rest from reference TRBV19 and TRBJ2-3, the complete variable domain is DGGITQSPKYLFRKEGQNVTLSCEQNLNHDAMYWYRQDPGQGLRLIYYSQIVNDFQKGDIAEGYSVSREKKESFPLTVTSAQKNPTAFYLCASSSGDTQYFGPGTRLTVL.

V is TRBV2 and J is TRBJ1-1; the D is unclear. Germline assignment: CDR1 SNHLY and CDR2 FYNNEI. This CDR3 has 15 amino acids. Trimming took 2 bases from V and 0 from J, leaving 10 bases between them. DNA of the CDR3: TGTGCCAGCAGTGAATATGGCTTCATGAACACTGAAGCTTTCTTT. Translated, it gives CASSEYGFMNTEAFF.

The chain couples TRBV15 to TRBJ1-1, with 9 bases matching TRBD1. Germline V gene sequence: CDR1 LNHNV, CDR2 YYDKDF (reference sequence). The trim removed 6 bases at V and 3 bases at J, leaving 8 bases unmatched. The CDR3 sequence is 15 residues long. CDR3 in amino acids: CATRLDRGHDTEAFF. The CDR3 DNA is TGTGCCACCAGGCTGGACAGGGGCCATGACACTGAAGCTTTCTTT.

The chain couples TRBV28 to TRBJ1-6; the match to TRBD1 covers 10 bases. V shed 5 bases and J 8 bases; nucleotides not matched to a gene: 9. The CDR3 runs to 16 residues. Germline CDR1 is MDHEN and CDR2 is SYDVKM. This CDR3 reads CASSPDRGLWDSPLHF. The CDR3 DNA is TGTGCCAGCAGTCCCGACAGGGGGCTTTGGGATTCACCCCTCCACTTT. The entire variable domain, with the rest obtained from reference TRBV28 and TRBJ1-6, is as follows: DVKVTQSSRYLVKRTGEKVFLECVQDMDHENMFWYRQDPGLGLRLIYFSYDVKMKEKGDIPEGYSVSREKKERFSLILESASTNQTSMYLCASSPDRGLWDSPLHFGNGTRLTVT.

The V and J genes are TRBV30 and TRBJ2-3; the D gene is possibly TRBD2 (5 bases). The ends were cut back, 0 bases at V and 4 bases at J, with 14 bases in the middle. Looked up from germline, CDR1 is GTSNPN and CDR2 is SVGIG (reference sequence). This CDR3 has 15 residues. CDR3 nucleotide sequence: TGTGCCTGGAGTGTACGTCGGGGTTCCGCAGATACGCAGTATTTT. This encodes CAWSVRRGSADTQYF.

This rearrangement joins TRBV15 to TRBJ2-3; 12 bases agree with TRBD2. The CDR3 spans 18 residues. Germline lookup yields CDR1 LNHNV and CDR2 YYDKDF (reference sequence). After removal of 4 bases from V and 4 bases from J, the junction contained 12 bases not matched to a gene. In nucleotides, the CDR3 is TGTGCCACCAGCACCTTTACTCGACTAGCGGGAGAGGCAGATACGCAGTATTTT. It is translated as CATSTFTRLAGEADTQYF.

The genes are TRBV6-5 and TRBJ2-7; 10 nucleotides match TRBD2. Germline CDR1 MNHEY, CDR2 SVGAGI. Germline trimming cut 5 bases from V and 1 base from J; bases unmatched to any gene: 5. The CDR3 is made up of 15 amino acids. The CDR3 here is CASSSLAGVSYEQYF. CDR3 bases: TGTGCCAGCAGTAGCCTAGCGGGAGTTTCCTACGAGCAGTACTTC.

The rearrangement uses TRBV11-2 and TRBJ2-2; D may be TRBD2 (6 bases). The CDR3 loop spans 15 amino acids. Trimming left V 4 bases short and J 2 bases short, with 11 bases between. CDR1 is SGHAT, CDR2 FQNNGV, per germline. The chain's CDR3 is CASSSRDLNTGELFF. CDR3 sequence (DNA): TGTGCCAGCAGCTCCCGGGACTTAAACACCGGGGAGCTGTTTTTT.

This chain joins TRBV4-3 and TRBJ2-3; TRBD2 aligns across 10 bases. Germline V gene sequence: CDR1 LGHNA, CDR2 YSLEER. The length of the CDR3 is 17 residues. Trimming removed 4 bases from V and 1 base from J; junction bases left unmatched: 8. Here the CDR3 DNA reads TGCGCCAGCAGCCTTGCTAGCGGGAGTGAAGGCACAGATACGCAGTATTTT. Translated: CASSLASGSEGTDTQYF.

The CDR3 spells CASSRLSGFYNEQFF. The DNA for the CDR3 is TGTGCCAGCAGCCGGCTTAGCGGGTTCTACAATGAGCAGTTCTTC. The V and J genes are TRBV11-2 and TRBJ2-1; 7 nucleotides match TRBD2. The J segment lost 3 bases and the V segment lost 5 bases, leaving 7 bases of the junction unmatched. The CDR3 sequence is 15 residues long. Germline V CDR1 and CDR2: SGHAT, FQNNGV. The entire variable domain, with the rest obtained from reference TRBV11-2 and TRBJ2-1, is as follows: EAGVAQSPRYKIIEKRQSVAFWCNPISGHATLYWYQQILGQGPKLLIQFQNNGVVDDSQLPKDRFSAERLKGVDSTLKIQPAKLEDSAVYLCASSRLSGFYNEQFFGPGTRLTVL.

The chain joins TRBV4-3 to TRBJ1-5; D unresolved. CDR3 length equals 15 residues. Looked up from germline, CDR1 is LGHNA and CDR2 is YSLEER. The V and J ends lost 2 bases and 0 bases respectively, with 8 bases between them. The CDR3 coding sequence is TGCGCCAGCAGCCAATCTACTAATAGCAATCAGCCCCAGCATTTT. Encoded protein: CASSQSTNSNQPQHF.

The J gene is TRBJ2-5, the V gene TRBV14; TRBD1 matches 7 bases. This CDR3 comprises 14 residues. The V segment lost 4 bases and the J segment 5 bases; nucleotides outside the gene matches: 7. Germline V gives CDR1 SGHDN, CDR2 FVKESK. CDR3 nucleotides: TGTGCCAGCAGCCGTAGGGACAGAAAGGAGACCCAGTACTTC. The encoded protein is CASSRRDRKETQYF.